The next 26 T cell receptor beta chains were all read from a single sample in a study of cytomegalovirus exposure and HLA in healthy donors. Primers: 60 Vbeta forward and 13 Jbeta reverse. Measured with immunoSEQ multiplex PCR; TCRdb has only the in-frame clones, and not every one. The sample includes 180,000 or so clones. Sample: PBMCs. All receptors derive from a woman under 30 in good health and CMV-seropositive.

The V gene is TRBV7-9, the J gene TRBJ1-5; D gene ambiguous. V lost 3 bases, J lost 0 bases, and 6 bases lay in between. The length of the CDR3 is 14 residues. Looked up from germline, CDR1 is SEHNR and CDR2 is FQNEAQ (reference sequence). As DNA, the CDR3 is TGTGCCAGCAGCTTTACCGGTAGCAATCAGCCCCAGCATTTT. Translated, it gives CASSFTGSNQPQHF.

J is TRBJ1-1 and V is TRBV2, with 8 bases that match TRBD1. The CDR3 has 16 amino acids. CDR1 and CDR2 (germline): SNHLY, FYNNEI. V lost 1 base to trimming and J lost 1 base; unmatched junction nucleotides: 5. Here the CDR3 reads CASSEGFGTGNTEAFF. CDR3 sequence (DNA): TGTGCCAGCAGTGAAGGGTTCGGGACAGGGAACACTGAAGCTTTCTTT.

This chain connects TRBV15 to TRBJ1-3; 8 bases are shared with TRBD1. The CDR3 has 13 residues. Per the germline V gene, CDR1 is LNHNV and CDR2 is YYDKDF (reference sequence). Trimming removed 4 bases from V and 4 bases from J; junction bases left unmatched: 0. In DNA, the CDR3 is TGTGCCACCAGCACAGGGGGCGGAAACACCATATATTTT. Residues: CATSTGGGNTIYF.

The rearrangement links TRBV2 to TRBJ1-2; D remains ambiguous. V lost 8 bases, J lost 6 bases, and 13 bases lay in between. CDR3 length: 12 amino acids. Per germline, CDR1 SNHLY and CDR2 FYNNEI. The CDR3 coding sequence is TGTGCCAGCTGCTTCGAGGCGGATGGCTACACCTTC. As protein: CASCFEADGYTF.

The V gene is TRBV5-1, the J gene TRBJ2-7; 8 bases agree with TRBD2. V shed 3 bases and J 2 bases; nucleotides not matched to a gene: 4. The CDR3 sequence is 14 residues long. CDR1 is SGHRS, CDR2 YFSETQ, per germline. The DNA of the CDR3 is TGCGCCAGCAGCTCGGGACTAGAACCCTACGAGCAGTACTTC. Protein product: CASSSGLEPYEQYF.

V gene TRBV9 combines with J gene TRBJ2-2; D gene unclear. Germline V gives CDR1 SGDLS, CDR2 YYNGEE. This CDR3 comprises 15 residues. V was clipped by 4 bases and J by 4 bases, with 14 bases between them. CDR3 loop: CASSSEVAVTGELFF. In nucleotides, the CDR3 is TGTGCCAGCAGCTCCGAGGTTGCTGTCACCGGGGAGCTGTTTTTT.

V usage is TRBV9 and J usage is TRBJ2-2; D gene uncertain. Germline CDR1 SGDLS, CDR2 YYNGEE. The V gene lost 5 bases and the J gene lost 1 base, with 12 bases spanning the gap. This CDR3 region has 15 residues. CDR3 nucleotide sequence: TGTGCCAGCAGGTCCGGGTTGATGAACACCGGGGAGCTGTTTTTT. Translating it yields CASRSGLMNTGELFF.

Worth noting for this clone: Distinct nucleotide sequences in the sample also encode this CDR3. In nucleotides, the CDR3 is TGTGCCTGGAGCGGGGGGCTCAATCAGCCCCAGCATTTT. Residues: CAWSGGLNQPQHF. The chain has TRBV30 and TRBJ1-5; a possible D gene is TRBD1 (6 bases). Germline V gene sequence: CDR1 GTSNPN, CDR2 SVGIG (reference sequence). The CDR3 is 13 amino acids. Deletions cut 3 bases from V and 3 bases from J, with 9 bases between.

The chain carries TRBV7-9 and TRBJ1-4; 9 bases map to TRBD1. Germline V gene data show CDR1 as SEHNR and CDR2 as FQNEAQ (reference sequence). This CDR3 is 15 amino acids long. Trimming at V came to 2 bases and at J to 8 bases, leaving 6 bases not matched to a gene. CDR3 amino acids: CASSLRGQGTEKLFF. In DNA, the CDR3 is TGTGCCAGCAGCTTAAGGGGACAGGGAACGGAAAAACTGTTTTTT.

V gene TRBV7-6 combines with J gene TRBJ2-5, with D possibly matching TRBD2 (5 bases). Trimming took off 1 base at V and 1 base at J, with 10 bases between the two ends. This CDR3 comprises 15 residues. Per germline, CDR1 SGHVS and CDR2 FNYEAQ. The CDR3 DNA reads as TGTGCCAGCAGCTTAGGTTTGAGCGGCCAAGAGACCCAGTACTTC. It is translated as CASSLGLSGQETQYF.

The DNA of the CDR3 is TGTGCCTGGAGTGTACATGGCGGTCAAGAGACCCAGTACTTC. Translating gives CAWSVHGGQETQYF. The chain couples TRBV30 to TRBJ2-5; D is ambiguous. The V gene lost 0 bases and the J gene lost 2 bases, with 10 bases spanning the gap. This CDR3 region has 14 residues. CDR1 and CDR2 from the germline V gene are GTSNPN and SVGIG (reference sequence). The full variable domain, its missing parts supplied by reference TRBV30 and TRBJ2-5, is SQTIHQWPATLVQPVGSPLSLECTVEGTSNPNLYWYRQAAGRGLQLLFYSVGIGQISSEVPQNLSASRPQDRQFILSSKKLLLSDSGFYLCAWSVHGGQETQYFGPGTRLLVL.

CDR3: CAWSWGQGYQETQYF. The DNA for the CDR3 is TGTGCCTGGAGTTGGGGACAGGGGTACCAAGAGACCCAGTACTTC. The rearrangement links TRBV30 to TRBJ2-5, with TRBD1 matching 10 bases. The CDR3 extends over 15 amino acids. CDR1 and CDR2 (germline): GTSNPN, SVGIG (reference sequence). The ends lost 2 bases at V and 0 bases at J; junction bases unmatched: 3.

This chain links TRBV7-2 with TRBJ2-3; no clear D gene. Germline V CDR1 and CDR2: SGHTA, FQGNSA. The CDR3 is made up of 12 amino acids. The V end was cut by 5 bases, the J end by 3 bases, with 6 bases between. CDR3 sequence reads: CASSHGTDTQYF. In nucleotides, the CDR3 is TGTGCCAGCAGCCACGGGACAGATACGCAGTATTTT.

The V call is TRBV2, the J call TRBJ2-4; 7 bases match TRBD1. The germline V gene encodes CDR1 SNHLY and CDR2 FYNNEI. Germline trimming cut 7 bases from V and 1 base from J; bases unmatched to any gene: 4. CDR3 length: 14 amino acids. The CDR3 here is CASTLRGAKNIQYF. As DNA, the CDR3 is TGTGCCAGCACCCTCAGGGGGGCCAAAAACATTCAGTACTTC.

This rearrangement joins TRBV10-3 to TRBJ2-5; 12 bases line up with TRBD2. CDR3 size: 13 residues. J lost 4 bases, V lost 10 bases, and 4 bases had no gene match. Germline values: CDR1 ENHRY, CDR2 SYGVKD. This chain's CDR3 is CATTSGSSETQYF. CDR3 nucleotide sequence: TGTGCCACGACTAGCGGGAGTTCAGAGACCCAGTACTTC.

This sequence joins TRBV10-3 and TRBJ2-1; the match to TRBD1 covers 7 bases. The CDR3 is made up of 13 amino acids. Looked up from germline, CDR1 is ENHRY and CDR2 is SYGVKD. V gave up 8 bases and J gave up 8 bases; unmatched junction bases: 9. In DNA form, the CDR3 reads TGTGCCATCTCTTGGGACAGAGGGGATGAGCAGTTCTTC. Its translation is CAISWDRGDEQFF.

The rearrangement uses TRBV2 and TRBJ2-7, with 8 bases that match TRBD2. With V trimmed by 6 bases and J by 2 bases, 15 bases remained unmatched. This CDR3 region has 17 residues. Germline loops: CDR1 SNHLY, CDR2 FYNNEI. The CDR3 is CASSGVPQRESPYEQYF. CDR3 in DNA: TGTGCCAGCAGCGGGGTTCCTCAGCGGGAGAGTCCCTACGAGCAGTACTTC.

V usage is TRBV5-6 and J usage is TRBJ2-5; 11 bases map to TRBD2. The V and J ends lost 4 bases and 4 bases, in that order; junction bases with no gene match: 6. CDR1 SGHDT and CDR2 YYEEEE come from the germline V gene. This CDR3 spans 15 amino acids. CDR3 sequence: CASSPLAGAGETQYF. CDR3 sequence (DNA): TGTGCCAGCAGCCCACTAGCGGGAGCCGGAGAGACCCAGTACTTC.

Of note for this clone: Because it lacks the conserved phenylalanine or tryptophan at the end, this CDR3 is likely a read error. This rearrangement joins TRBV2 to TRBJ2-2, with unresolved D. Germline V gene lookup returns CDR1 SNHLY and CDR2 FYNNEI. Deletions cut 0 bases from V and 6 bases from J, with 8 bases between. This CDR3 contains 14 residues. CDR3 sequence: CASSEATLAGELFS. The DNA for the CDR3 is TGTGCCAGCAGTGAAGCAACCTTGGCCGGGGAGCTGTTTTCT.

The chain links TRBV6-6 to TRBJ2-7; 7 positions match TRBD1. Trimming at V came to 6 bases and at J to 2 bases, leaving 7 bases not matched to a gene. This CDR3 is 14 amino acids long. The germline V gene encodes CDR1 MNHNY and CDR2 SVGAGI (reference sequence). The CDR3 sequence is CASRPGTVTYEQYF. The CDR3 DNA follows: TGTGCCAGCAGACCCGGGACAGTTACCTACGAGCAGTACTTC.

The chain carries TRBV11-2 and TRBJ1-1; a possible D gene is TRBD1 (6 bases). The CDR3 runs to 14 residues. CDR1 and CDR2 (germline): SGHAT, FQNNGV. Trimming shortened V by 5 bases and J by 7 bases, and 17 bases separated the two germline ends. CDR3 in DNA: TGTGCCAGCAGCCCATTGCGGGGGGCGATTGAAGCTTTCTTT. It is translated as CASSPLRGAIEAFF.

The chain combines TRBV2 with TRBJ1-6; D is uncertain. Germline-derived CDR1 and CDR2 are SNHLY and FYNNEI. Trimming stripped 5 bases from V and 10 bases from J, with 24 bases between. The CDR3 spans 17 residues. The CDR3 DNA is TGTGCCAGCAGTTCCCGGGCGGGTGGGTCCCTCACATCACCCCTCCACTTT. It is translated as CASSSRAGGSLTSPLHF.

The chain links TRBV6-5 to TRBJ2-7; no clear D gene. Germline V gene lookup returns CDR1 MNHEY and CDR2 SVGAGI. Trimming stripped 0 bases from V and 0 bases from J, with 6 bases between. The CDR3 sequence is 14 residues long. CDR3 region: CASSYSYDSYEQYF. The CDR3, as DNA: TGTGCCAGCAGTTACTCCTATGACTCCTACGAGCAGTACTTC.

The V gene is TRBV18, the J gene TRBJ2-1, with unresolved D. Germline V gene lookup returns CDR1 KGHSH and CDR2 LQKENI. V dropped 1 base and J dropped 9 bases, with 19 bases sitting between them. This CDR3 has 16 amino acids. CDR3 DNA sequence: TGTGCCAGCTCACCACGCTTGAGTTCAATAGCCCGTGAGCAGTTCTTC. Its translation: CASSPRLSSIAREQFF.

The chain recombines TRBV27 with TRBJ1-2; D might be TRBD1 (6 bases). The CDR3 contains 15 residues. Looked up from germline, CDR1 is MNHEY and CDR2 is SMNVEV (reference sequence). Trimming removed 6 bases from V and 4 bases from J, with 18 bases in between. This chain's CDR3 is CASRKTSDRIYGYTF. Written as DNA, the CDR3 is TGTGCCAGCAGAAAAACCTCCGACAGGATCTATGGCTACACCTTC.

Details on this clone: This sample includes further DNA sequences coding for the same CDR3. The chain's CDR3 is CASSRSSGGLGELFF. CDR3 coding DNA: TGTGCCAGCAGCCGATCTAGCGGGGGGCTCGGGGAGCTGTTTTTT. The gene calls are TRBV7-6 and TRBJ2-2; TRBD2 agrees at 11 bases. The CDR3 covers 15 residues. CDR1 SGHVS and CDR2 FNYEAQ come from the germline V gene. The ends lost 5 bases at V and 7 bases at J; junction bases unmatched: 6. The complete variable domain, with remaining parts taken from reference TRBV7-6 and TRBJ2-2, reads GAGVSQSPRYKVTKRGQDVALRCDPISGHVSLYWYRQALGQGPEFLTYFNYEAQQDKSGLPNDRFSAERPEGSISTLTIQRTEQRDSAMYRCASSRSSGGLGELFFGEGSRLTVL.